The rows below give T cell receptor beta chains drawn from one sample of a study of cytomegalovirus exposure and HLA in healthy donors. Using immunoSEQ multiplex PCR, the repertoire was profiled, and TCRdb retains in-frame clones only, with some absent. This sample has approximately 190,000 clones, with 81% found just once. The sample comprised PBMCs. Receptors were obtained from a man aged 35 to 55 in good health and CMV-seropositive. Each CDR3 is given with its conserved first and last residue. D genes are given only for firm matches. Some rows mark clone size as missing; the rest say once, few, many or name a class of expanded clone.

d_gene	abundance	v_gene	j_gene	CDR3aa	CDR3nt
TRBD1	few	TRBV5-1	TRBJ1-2	CASSQGAGPYGYTF	TGCGCCAGCAGCCAGGGGGCGGGACCCTATGGCTACACCTTC
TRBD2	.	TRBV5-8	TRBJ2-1	CASSPREGGFNEQFF	TGTGCCAGCAGCCCCCGGGAGGGGGGCTTCAATGAGCAGTTCTTC
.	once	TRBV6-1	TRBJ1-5	CASSELPNSNQPQHF	TGTGCCAGCAGTGAACTGCCTAATAGCAATCAGCCCCAGCATTTT
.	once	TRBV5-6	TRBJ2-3	CASSLRGTDTQYF	TGTGCCAGCAGCTTGCGAGGCACAGATACGCAGTATTTT
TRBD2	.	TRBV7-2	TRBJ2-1	CASSFRLAGLDEQFF	TGTGCCAGCAGCTTCCGACTAGCTGGTCTGGATGAGCAGTTCTTC
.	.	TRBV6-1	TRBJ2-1	CASILGADGRGEQFF	TGTGCCAGCATCCTAGGGGCAGACGGGAGAGGTGAGCAGTTCTTC
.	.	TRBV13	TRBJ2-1	CASSLGGGYNEQFF	TGTGCCAGCAGCCTAGGGGGGGGATACAATGAGCAGTTCTTC
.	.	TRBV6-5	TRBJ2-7	CASRAGVSYEQYF	TGTGCCAGCAGGGCAGGGGTTTCCTACGAGCAGTACTTC
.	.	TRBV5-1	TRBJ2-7	CASSLGPTNYEQYF	TGCGCCAGCAGCTTGGGACCGACTAACTACGAGCAGTACTTC
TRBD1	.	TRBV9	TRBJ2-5	CASSPGGTGGEETQYF	TGTGCCAGCAGCCCAGGGGGGACAGGGGGCGAAGAGACCCAGTACTTC
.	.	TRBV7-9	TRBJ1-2	CASSPEGERGYTF	TGTGCCAGCAGCCCTGAGGGGGAGAGGGGCTACACCTTC
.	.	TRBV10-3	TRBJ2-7	CAISRTEAYEQYF	TGTGCCATCAGTAGGACAGAAGCCTACGAGCAGTACTTC
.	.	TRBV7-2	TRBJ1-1	CASRHTRIANTEAFF	TGTGCCAGCAGACACACCAGGATCGCGAACACTGAAGCTTTCTTT
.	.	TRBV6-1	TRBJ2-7	CAISESDRVYEQYF	TGTGCCATCAGTGAGTCGGACAGAGTCTACGAGCAGTACTTC
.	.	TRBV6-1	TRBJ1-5	CASSPERVSNQPQHF	TGTGCCAGCAGTCCCGAGAGGGTGAGCAATCAGCCCCAGCATTTT
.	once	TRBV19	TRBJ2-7	CASSMFVGEEQYF	TGTGCCAGTAGTATGTTTGTCGGGGAAGAGCAGTACTTC
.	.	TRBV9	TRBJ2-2	CASSVHSEGELFF	TGTGCCAGCAGCGTTCACTCGGAGGGGGAGCTGTTTTTT
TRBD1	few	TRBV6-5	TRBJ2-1	CASSQGTGPVGEQFF	TGTGCCAGCAGCCAAGGGACAGGACCCGTCGGGGAGCAGTTCTTC
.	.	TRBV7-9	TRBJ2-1	CASRGRGNEQFF	TGTGCCAGCAGAGGAAGGGGGAATGAGCAGTTCTTC
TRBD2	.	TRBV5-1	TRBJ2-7	CASSPLGGGYEQYF	TGCGCCAGCAGCCCCCTTGGCGGGGGCTACGAGCAGTACTTC
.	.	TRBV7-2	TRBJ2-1	CASSSRNRVYNEQFF	TGTGCCAGCAGCTCTCGAAACAGGGTTTACAATGAGCAGTTCTTC
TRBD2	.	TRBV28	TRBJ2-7	CASKFSGDYSYEQYF	TGTGCCAGCAAGTTCAGCGGGGACTACTCCTACGAGCAGTACTTC
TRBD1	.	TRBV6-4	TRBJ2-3	CASSAGQTLTDTQYF	TGTGCCAGCAGTGCGGGACAGACGCTCACAGATACGCAGTATTTT
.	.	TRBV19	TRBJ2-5	CASSKVWRAEGRETQYF	TGTGCCAGTAGTAAGGTTTGGAGGGCAGAGGGGCGGGAGACCCAGTACTTC
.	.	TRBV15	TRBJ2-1	CAAGVAEPSSYNEQFF	TGTGCCGCCGGCGTAGCGGAGCCAAGCTCCTACAATGAGCAGTTCTTC
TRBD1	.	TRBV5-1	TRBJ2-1	CASSGPGTGGNEQFF	TGCGCCAGCAGCGGACCCGGGACAGGGGGCAATGAGCAGTTCTTC
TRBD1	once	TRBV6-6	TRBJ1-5	CASRGDSYSNQPQHF	TGTGCCAGCAGGGGGGACAGTTATAGCAATCAGCCCCAGCATTTT
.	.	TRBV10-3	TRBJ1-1	CAISEAERTEAFF	TGTGCCATCAGTGAGGCAGAGAGGACTGAAGCTTTCTTT
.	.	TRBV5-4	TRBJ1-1	CASSLMRGGSTEAFF	TGTGCCAGCAGCTTGATGAGGGGCGGGAGCACTGAAGCTTTCTTT
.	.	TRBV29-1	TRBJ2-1	CSVVGSSYNEQFF	TGCAGCGTTGTCGGGAGCTCCTACAATGAGCAGTTCTTC
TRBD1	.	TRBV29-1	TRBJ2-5	CSVEETGRETQYF	TGCAGCGTTGAGGAGACAGGGCGAGAGACCCAGTACTTC
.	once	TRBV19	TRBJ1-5	CASSMTAGEGQPQHF	TGTGCCAGTAGTATGACGGCAGGGGAGGGTCAGCCCCAGCATTTT
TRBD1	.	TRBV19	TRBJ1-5	CASSNTGGNQPQHF	TGTGCCAGTAGTAACACAGGGGGCAATCAGCCCCAGCATTTT
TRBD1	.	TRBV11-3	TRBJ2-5	CASSPTGGETQYF	TGTGCCAGCAGCCCGACAGGGGGAGAGACCCAGTACTTC
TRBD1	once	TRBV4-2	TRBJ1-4	CASSQGPDRGPTNEKLFF	TGTGCCAGCAGCCAAGGACCCGACAGGGGGCCAACTAATGAAAAACTGTTTTTT
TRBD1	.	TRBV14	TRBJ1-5	CASSRTGSQPQHF	TGTGCCAGCAGCCGGACAGGGAGCCAGCCCCAGCATTTT
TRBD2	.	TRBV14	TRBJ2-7	CASSHGRGQRISGRYEQYF	TGTGCCAGCAGCCACGGTAGGGGACAGAGGATTAGCGGGAGGTACGAGCAGTACTTC
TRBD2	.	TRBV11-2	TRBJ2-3	CASSLGGGSTDTQYF	TGTGCCAGCAGCCTCGGGGGAGGGAGCACAGATACGCAGTATTTT
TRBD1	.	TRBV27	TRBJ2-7	CASSLSNVKGQGFYEQYF	TGTGCCAGCAGTTTATCGAACGTCAAGGGACAGGGATTCTACGAGCAGTACTTC
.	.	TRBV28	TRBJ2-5	CASSLSVVGETQYF	TGTGCCAGCAGTTTATCTGTGGTCGGGGAGACCCAGTACTTC
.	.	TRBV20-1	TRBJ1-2	CSARYIDGYTF	TGCAGTGCTAGGTACATCGATGGCTACACCTTC
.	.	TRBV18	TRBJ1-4	CASSPPRATNEKLFF	TGTGCCAGCTCACCACCCAGGGCGACTAATGAAAAACTGTTTTTT